This TCR beta chain was found in a study of human T cells and chemical hapten exposure. The time point is: pre-sensitization, week 0. Treatment indicated: therapeutic diphenylcyclopropenone sensitization with weekly scalp DPC. This clonotype came up many times. This CDR3 contains 14 residues. Germline CDR1 reads SGHTA; CDR2 reads FQGNSA. Trimming took 6 bases from V and 8 from J, leaving 17 bases between them. The study used a library that attached unique molecular identifiers to individual cDNA molecules. In the study's own analysis: The number of TCRs in each sample had a median of approximately 99,000 and spanned roughly 23,224 to 750,000. TCRdb reprocessed the RACE reads with MiXCR, giving one entry per CDR3 protein. The V and J calls were not made by the authors but by TCRdb's processing. The repertoire holds approximately 320,000 distinct CDR3 sequences, 5.5% seen once, with around 8.8% in the top ten.

This rearrangement joins TRBV7-2 to TRBJ2-1; D is possibly TRBD2 (6 bases). The sequencing here drew on whole blood, taken in connection with sensitization to the hapten diphenylcyclopropenone (DPC). This TCR derives from a woman aged 18-35 years with alopecia areata. Some clones in this sample may be carry-over from other donors' samples. The CDR3 here is CASSIGGGEDEQFF. CDR3 bases: TGTGCCAGCAGTATTGGGGGAGGTGAAGATGAGCAGTTCTTC.